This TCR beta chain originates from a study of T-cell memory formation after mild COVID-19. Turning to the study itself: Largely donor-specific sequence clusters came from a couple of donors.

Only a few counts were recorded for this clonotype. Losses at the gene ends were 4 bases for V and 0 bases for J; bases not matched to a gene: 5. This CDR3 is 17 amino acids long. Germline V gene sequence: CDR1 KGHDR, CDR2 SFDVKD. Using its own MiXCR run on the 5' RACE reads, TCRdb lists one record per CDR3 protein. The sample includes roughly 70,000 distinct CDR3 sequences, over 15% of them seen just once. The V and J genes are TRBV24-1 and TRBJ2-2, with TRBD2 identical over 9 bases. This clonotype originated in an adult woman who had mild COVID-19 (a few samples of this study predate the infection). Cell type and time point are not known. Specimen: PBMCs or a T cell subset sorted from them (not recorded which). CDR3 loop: CATSDRLAEANTGELFF. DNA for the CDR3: TGTGCCACCAGTGACAGACTAGCGGAGGCGAACACCGGGGAGCTGTTTTTT.